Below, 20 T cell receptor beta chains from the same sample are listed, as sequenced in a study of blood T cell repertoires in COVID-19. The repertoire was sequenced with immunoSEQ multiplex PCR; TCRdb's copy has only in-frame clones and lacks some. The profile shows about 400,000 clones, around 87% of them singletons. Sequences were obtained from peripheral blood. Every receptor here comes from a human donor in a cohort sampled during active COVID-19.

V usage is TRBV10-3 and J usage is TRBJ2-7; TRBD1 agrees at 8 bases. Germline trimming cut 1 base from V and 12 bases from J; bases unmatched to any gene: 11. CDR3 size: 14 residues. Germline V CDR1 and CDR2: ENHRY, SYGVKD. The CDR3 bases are TGTGCCATCAGTGAGTACTCCGGGACAGGCTATGGGTACTTC. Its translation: CAISEYSGTGYGYF.

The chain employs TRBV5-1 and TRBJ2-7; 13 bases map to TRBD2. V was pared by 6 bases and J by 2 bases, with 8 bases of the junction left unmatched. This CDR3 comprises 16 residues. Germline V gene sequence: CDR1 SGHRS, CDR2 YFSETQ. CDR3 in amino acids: CASNFGTSGTPYEQYF. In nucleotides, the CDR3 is TGCGCCAGCAACTTCGGGACTAGCGGGACTCCCTACGAGCAGTACTTC. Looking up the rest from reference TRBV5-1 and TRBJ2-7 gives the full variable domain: KAGVTQTPRYLIKTRGQQVTLSCSPISGHRSVSWYQQTPGQGLQFLFEYFSETQRNKGNFPGRFSGRQFSNSRSEMNVSTLELGDSALYLCASNFGTSGTPYEQYFGPGTRLTVT.

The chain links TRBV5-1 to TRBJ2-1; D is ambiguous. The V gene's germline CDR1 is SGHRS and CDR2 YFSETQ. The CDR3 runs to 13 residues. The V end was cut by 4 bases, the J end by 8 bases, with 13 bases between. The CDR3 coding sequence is TGCGCCAGCAGCCGCGACACTTTGGATGAGCAGTTCTTC. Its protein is CASSRDTLDEQFF. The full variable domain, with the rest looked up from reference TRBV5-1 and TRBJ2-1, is KAGVTQTPRYLIKTRGQQVTLSCSPISGHRSVSWYQQTPGQGLQFLFEYFSETQRNKGNFPGRFSGRQFSNSRSEMNVSTLELGDSALYLCASSRDTLDEQFFGPGTRLTVL.

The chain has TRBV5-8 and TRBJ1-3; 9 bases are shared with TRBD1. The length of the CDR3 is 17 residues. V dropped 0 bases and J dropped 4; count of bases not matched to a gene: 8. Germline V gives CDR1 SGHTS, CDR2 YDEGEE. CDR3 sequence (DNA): TGTGCCAGCAGCTTGGCCCCCGGGACAGGGACCGGAAACACCATATATTTT. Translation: CASSLAPGTGTGNTIYF. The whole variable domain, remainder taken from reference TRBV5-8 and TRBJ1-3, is EAGVTQSPTHLIKTRGQQATLRCSPISGHTSVYWYQQALGLGLQFLLWYDEGEERNRGNFPPRFSGRQFPNYSSELNVNALELEDSALYLCASSLAPGTGTGNTIYFGEGSWLTVV.

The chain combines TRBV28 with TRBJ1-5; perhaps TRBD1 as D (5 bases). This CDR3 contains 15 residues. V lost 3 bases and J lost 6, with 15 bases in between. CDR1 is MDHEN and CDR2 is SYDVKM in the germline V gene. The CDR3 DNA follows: TGTGCCAGCAGTTTCCACGACAGCAGGAGTCAGCCCCAGCATTTT. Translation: CASSFHDSRSQPQHF.

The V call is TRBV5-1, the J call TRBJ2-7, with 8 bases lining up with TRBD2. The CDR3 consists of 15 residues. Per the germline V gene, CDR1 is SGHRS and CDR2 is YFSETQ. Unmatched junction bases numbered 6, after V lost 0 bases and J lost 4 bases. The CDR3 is CASSLDGSGVYEQYF. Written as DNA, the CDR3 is TGCGCCAGCAGCTTGGATGGTAGCGGGGTGTACGAGCAGTACTTC.

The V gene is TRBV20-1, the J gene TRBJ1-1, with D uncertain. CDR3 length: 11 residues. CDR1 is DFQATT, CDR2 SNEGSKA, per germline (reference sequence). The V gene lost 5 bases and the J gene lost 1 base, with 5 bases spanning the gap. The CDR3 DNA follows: TGCAGTGCTCGTAAGAACACTGAAGCTTTCTTT. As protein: CSARKNTEAFF.

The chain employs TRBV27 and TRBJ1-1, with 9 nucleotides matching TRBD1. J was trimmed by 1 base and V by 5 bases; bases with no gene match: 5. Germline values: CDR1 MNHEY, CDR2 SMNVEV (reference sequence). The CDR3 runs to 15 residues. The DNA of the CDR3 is TGTGCCAGCAGTACACAGGGGGCCCCGAACACTGAAGCTTTCTTT. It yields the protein CASSTQGAPNTEAFF.

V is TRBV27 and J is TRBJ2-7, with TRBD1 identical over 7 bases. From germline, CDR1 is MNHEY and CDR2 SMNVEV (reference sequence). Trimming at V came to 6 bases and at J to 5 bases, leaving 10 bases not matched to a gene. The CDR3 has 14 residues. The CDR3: CASSPFQQGNEQYF. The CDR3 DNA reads TGTGCCAGCAGCCCCTTTCAACAGGGGAACGAGCAGTACTTC.

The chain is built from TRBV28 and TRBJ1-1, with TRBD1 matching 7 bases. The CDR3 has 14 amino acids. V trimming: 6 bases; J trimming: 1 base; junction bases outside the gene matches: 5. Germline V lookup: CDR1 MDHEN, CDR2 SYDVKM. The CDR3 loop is CASRRGQTNTEAFF. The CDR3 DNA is TGTGCCAGCAGAAGGGGGCAGACGAACACTGAAGCTTTCTTT.

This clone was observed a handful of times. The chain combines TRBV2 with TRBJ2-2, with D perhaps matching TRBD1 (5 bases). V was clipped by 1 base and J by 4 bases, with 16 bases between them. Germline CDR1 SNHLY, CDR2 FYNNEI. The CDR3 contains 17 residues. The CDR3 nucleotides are TGTGCCAGCAGTGAAGAGGGGCCCAGGGTGGGCACCGGGGAGCTGTTTTTT. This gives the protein CASSEEGPRVGTGELFF. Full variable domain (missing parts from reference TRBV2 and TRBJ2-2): EPEVTQTPSHQVTQMGQEVILRCVPISNHLYFYWYRQILGQKVEFLVSFYNNEISEKSEIFDDQFSVERPDGSNFTLKIRSTKLEDSAMYFCASSEEGPRVGTGELFFGEGSRLTVL.

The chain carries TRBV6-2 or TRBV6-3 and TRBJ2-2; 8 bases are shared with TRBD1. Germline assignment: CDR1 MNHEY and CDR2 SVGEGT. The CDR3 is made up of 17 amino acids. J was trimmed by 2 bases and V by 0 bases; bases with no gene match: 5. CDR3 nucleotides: TGTGCCAGCAGTTACTCCGGGGACAGGCGAAACACCGGGGAGCTGTTTTTT. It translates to CASSYSGDRRNTGELFF.

The CDR3 here is CASSLGELFF. The DNA of the CDR3 is TGTGCCAGCAGTCTCGGGGAGCTGTTTTTT. The chain employs TRBV27 and TRBJ2-2; the D is unclear. V was pared by 5 bases and J by 7 bases, with 2 bases between. The CDR3 consists of 10 residues. Per germline, CDR1 MNHEY and CDR2 SMNVEV (reference sequence).

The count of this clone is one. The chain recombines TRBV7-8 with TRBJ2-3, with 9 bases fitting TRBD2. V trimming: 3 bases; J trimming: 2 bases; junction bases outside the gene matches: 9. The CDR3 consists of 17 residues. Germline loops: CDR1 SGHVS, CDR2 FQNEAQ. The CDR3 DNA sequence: TGTGCCAGCAGCTTCGTAGCGGGAGTAGAGGCCACAGATACGCAGTATTTT. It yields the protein CASSFVAGVEATDTQYF.

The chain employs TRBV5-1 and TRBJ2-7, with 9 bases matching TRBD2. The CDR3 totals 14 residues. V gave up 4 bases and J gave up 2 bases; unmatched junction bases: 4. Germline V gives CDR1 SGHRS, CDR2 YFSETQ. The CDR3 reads CASSAAGGTYEQYF. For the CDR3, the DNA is TGCGCCAGCAGCGCGGCGGGGGGGACCTACGAGCAGTACTTC.

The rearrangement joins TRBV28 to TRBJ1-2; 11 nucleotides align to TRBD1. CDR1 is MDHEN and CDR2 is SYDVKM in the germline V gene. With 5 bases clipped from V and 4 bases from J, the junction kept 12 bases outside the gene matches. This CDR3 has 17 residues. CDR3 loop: CASSNRDRGGSSYGYTF. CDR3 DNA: TGTGCCAGCAGTAACCGGGACAGGGGGGGAAGCTCCTATGGCTACACCTTC.

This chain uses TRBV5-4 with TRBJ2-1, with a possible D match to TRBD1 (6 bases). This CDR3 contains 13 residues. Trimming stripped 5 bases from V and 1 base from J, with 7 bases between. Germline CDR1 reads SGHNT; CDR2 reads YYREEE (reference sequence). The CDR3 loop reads CASSTGSYNEQFF. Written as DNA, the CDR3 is TGTGCCAGCAGTACAGGGTCCTACAATGAGCAGTTCTTC.

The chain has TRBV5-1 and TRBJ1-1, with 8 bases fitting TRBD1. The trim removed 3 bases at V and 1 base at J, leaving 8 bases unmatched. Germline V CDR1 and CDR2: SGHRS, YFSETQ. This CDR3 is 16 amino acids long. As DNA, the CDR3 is TGCGCCAGCAGCTACCGACAGGGGCATGGGAACACTGAAGCTTTCTTT. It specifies CASSYRQGHGNTEAFF.

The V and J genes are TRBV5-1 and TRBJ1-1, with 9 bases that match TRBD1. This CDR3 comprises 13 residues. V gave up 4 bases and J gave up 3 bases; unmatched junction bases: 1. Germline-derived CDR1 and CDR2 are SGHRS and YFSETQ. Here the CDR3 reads CASSRDRDTEAFF. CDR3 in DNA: TGCGCCAGCAGCCGGGACAGGGACACTGAAGCTTTCTTT.

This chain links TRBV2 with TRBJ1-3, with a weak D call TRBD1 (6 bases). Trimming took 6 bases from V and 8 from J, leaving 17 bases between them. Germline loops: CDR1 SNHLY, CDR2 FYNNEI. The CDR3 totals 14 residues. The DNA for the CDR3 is TGTGCCAGCAGCGGGGGGCAGTCCCCCTACACCATATATTTT. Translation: CASSGGQSPYTIYF. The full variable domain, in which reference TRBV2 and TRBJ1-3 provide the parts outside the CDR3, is EPEVTQTPSHQVTQMGQEVILRCVPISNHLYFYWYRQILGQKVEFLVSFYNNEISEKSEIFDDQFSVERPDGSNFTLKIRSTKLEDSAMYFCASSGGQSPYTIYFGEGSWLTVV.